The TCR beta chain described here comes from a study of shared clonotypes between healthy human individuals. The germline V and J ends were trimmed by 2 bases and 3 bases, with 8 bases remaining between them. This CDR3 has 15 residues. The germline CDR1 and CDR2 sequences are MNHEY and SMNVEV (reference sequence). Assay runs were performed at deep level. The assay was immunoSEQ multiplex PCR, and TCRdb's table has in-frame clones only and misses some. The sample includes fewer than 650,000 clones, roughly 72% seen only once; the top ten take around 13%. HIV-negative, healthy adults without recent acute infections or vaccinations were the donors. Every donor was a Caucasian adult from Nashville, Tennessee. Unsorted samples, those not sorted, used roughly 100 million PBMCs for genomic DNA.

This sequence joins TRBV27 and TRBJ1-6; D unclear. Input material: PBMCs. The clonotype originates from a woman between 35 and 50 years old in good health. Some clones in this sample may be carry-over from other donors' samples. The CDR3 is CASSLGQLYNSPLHF. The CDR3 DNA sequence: TGTGCCAGCAGTTTAGGTCAGCTCTATAATTCACCCCTCCACTTT.